This T cell receptor (beta chain) was captured by sequencing in a study of beta chain features in type 1 diabetes. Staining for CD45RO/CCR7/CD25/CD127/CD95/CD27 allowed sorting of CD4+ naive, central memory, regulatory and stem cell-like memory cells. CDR1 LNHNV and CDR2 YYDKDF come from the germline V gene (reference sequence). The V segment lost 8 bases and the J segment 0 bases; nucleotides outside the gene matches: 2. The CDR3 is 14 amino acids. The study reverse transcribed the entire isolated RNA, so it sequenced expressed TCRB transcripts. The protocol was immunoSEQ multiplex PCR, while the TCRdb copy is restricted to in-frame clones and leaves out a portion. The sample shows 900,000 or so clones, 15% to 20% of them seen only once.

The TCR was taken from a woman aged 18-29 years in good health. Sequencing was carried out using naive CD4+ T cells from blood. The genes are TRBV15 and TRBJ2-1, with 9 positions matching TRBD2. The CDR3: CATQTSGSYNEQFF. CDR3 nucleotides: TGTGCCACCCAGACTAGCGGCTCCTACAATGAGCAGTTCTTC.